A selection of T cell receptor beta chains follows, all from one sample in a study of T cells after yellow fever vaccination. TCRdb fed the 5' RACE reads into MiXCR, producing one record per CDR3 protein. The sample has about 360,000 distinct CDR3 sequences; more than 5.5% are singletons. Sequenced here: PBMCs, sampled 5 days after the yellow fever booster vaccination. The receptors here all came from a man in his thirties or forties who received the YFV17D yellow fever vaccine. Both conserved end residues are part of each CDR3. A D gene is named only where the DNA matches it firmly. Only part of the rows carry a size: once, few, many, or a class if the clone is expanded.

size: .
J: TRBJ2-7
D: TRBD2
V: TRBV6-1
CDR3: CASNPAGGPLSEQYF
DNA: TGTGCCAGCAATCCGGCGGGGGGCCCCCTTAGCGAGCAGTACTTC

size: .
J: TRBJ2-1
D: .
V: TRBV6-4
CDR3: CASSDSISRNYNEQFF
DNA: TGTGCCAGCAGTGACTCGATCAGCAGAAACTACAATGAGCAGTTCTTC

size: few
J: TRBJ1-4
D: .
V: TRBV5-8
CDR3: CASSFPGTSNEKLFF
DNA: TGTGCCAGCAGCTTTCCCGGGACAAGCAATGAAAAACTGTTTTTT

size: .
J: TRBJ2-1
D: .
V: TRBV11-2
CDR3: CASSSPGLNEQFF
DNA: TGTGCCAGCAGCTCCCCAGGGCTGAATGAGCAGTTCTTC

size: few
J: TRBJ2-7
D: TRBD2
V: TRBV7-2
CDR3: CASTQGGLAGHEQYF
DNA: TGTGCCAGCACCCAGGGGGGACTAGCGGGCCACGAGCAGTACTTC

size: few
J: TRBJ1-2
D: TRBD1
V: TRBV7-4
CDR3: CARGKDRVDGYTF
DNA: TGTGCCAGGGGAAAGGACAGGGTCGATGGCTACACCTTC

size: .
J: TRBJ2-5
D: TRBD1
V: TRBV7-9
CDR3: CASSPVTGGLGETQYF
DNA: TGTGCCAGCAGCCCCGTGACAGGGGGTCTAGGCGAGACCCAGTACTTC

size: few
J: TRBJ2-1
D: TRBD2
V: TRBV24-1
CDR3: CATSDHSGVEQFF
DNA: TGTGCCACCAGTGATCATAGCGGGGTTGAGCAGTTCTTC

size: .
J: TRBJ1-1
D: TRBD1
V: TRBV19
CDR3: CASSISRGAEAFF
DNA: TGTGCCAGTAGTATTTCCAGGGGGGCTGAAGCTTTCTTT

size: .
J: TRBJ2-5
D: .
V: TRBV7-2
CDR3: CASSLEGLTQYF
DNA: TGTGCCAGCAGCTTGGAGGGACTCACCCAGTACTTC

size: .
J: TRBJ2-1
D: .
V: TRBV10-1
CDR3: CASSESWTGSSYNEQFF
DNA: TGCGCCAGCAGTGAGTCTTGGACGGGGAGCTCCTACAATGAGCAGTTCTTC

size: .
J: TRBJ2-2
D: TRBD2
V: TRBV20-1
CDR3: CCASKTSGRAPGELFF
DNA: TGCTGTGCTAGCAAGACTAGCGGGAGGGCCCCCGGGGAGCTGTTTTTT

size: few
J: TRBJ2-3
D: TRBD1
V: TRBV20-1
CDR3: CSAERQGAFADTQYF
DNA: TGCAGTGCTGAACGACAGGGGGCCTTCGCAGATACGCAGTATTTT

size: few
J: TRBJ1-1
D: .
V: TRBV7-3
CDR3: CASSLQGVRGLNTEAFF
DNA: TGTGCCAGCAGTCTACAGGGTGTGAGAGGGCTGAACACTGAAGCTTTCTTT

size: .
J: TRBJ1-4
D: .
V: TRBV3-1
CDR3: CALSLDTFNEKLFF
DNA: TGTGCCCTCAGCTTGGACACTTTTAATGAAAAACTGTTTTTT

size: .
J: TRBJ2-7
D: TRBD1
V: TRBV29-1
CDR3: CSAVPGQGYEQYF
DNA: TGCAGCGCAGTACCGGGACAGGGTTACGAGCAGTACTTC

size: .
J: TRBJ2-4
D: TRBD1
V: TRBV4-2
CDR3: CASSPLGQGLAKNIQYF
DNA: TGTGCCAGCAGCCCCCTAGGACAGGGCCTAGCCAAAAACATTCAGTACTTC

size: many
J: TRBJ2-1
D: TRBD1
V: TRBV6-4
CDR3: CASSELGQAGNEQFF
DNA: TGTGCCAGCAGTGAATTGGGACAGGCGGGGAATGAGCAGTTCTTC

size: few
J: TRBJ1-5
D: .
V: TRBV6-2/TRBV6-3
CDR3: CASSAHPYSNQPQHF
DNA: TGTGCCAGCAGTGCCCACCCGTATAGCAATCAGCCCCAGCATTTT

size: few
J: TRBJ2-7
D: TRBD1
V: TRBV9
CDR3: CASSVEGGGSSEQYF
DNA: TGTGCCAGCAGCGTAGAAGGGGGCGGTTCGAGCGAGCAGTACTTC

size: few
J: TRBJ2-2
D: TRBD1
V: TRBV5-1
CDR3: CASSDRDRRAGELFF
DNA: TGCGCCAGCAGCGACCGGGACAGGCGCGCCGGGGAGCTGTTTTTT

size: many
J: TRBJ2-7
D: .
V: TRBV15
CDR3: CATSDRSMTYEQYF
DNA: TGTGCCACCAGCGACCGTTCGATGACCTACGAGCAGTACTTC

size: many
J: TRBJ1-1
D: TRBD1
V: TRBV6-1
CDR3: CASTRQGRTEAFF
DNA: TGTGCCAGCACCCGACAGGGGCGGACTGAAGCTTTCTTT

size: many
J: TRBJ2-6
D: .
V: TRBV12-3/TRBV12-4
CDR3: CASSPDRVFGGANVLTF
DNA: TGTGCCTCCAGCCCGGACAGAGTTTTTGGGGGGGCCAACGTCCTGACTTTC

size: few
J: TRBJ1-1
D: TRBD1
V: TRBV7-6
CDR3: CASSHPSGTGEAFF
DNA: TGTGCCAGCAGCCATCCTTCCGGGACAGGTGAAGCTTTCTTT

size: .
J: TRBJ2-1
D: .
V: TRBV18
CDR3: CASSPVVRSSYNEQFF
DNA: TGTGCCAGCTCACCAGTAGTGCGGAGCTCCTACAATGAGCAGTTCTTC

size: many
J: TRBJ2-5
D: .
V: TRBV5-1
CDR3: CASSSTQALAQETQYF
DNA: TGCGCCAGCAGCTCAACGCAGGCCCTCGCCCAAGAGACCCAGTACTTC

size: .
J: TRBJ2-6
D: .
V: TRBV12-5
CDR3: CASEGSGANVLTF
DNA: TGTGCTAGTGAGGGATCTGGGGCCAACGTCCTGACTTTC

size: few
J: TRBJ2-1
D: .
V: TRBV4-3
CDR3: CASSLVGMNEQFF
DNA: TGCGCCAGCTCGCTGGTCGGGATGAATGAGCAGTTCTTC

size: few
J: TRBJ1-5
D: .
V: TRBV12-3/TRBV12-4
CDR3: CASSLLGGGGQPQHF
DNA: TGTGCCAGCAGTTTATTGGGGGGCGGGGGTCAGCCCCAGCATTTT

size: many
J: TRBJ2-2
D: .
V: TRBV6-5
CDR3: CASSYSRATGELFF
DNA: TGTGCCAGCAGTTACTCTAGGGCCACCGGGGAGCTGTTTTTT

size: many
J: TRBJ2-7
D: TRBD2
V: TRBV7-2
CDR3: CASSLGWGGSSYEQYF
DNA: TGTGCCAGCAGCTTAGGGTGGGGGGGGAGCTCCTACGAGCAGTACTTC

size: few
J: TRBJ2-1
D: TRBD2
V: TRBV29-1
CDR3: CSVVGTSGRAVDEQFF
DNA: TGCAGCGTCGTTGGGACTAGCGGGAGGGCCGTCGATGAGCAGTTCTTC

size: few
J: TRBJ1-5
D: .
V: TRBV7-9
CDR3: CASSLETGLNQPQHF
DNA: TGTGCCAGCAGCTTAGAGACAGGCCTCAATCAGCCCCAGCATTTT

size: few
J: TRBJ2-1
D: TRBD2
V: TRBV20-1
CDR3: CSARDGDRLAGKRSSYNEQFF
DNA: TGCAGTGCTAGAGATGGGGATAGACTAGCGGGAAAAAGGAGCTCCTACAATGAGCAGTTCTTC

size: many
J: TRBJ2-6
D: .
V: TRBV5-5
CDR3: CASSLRAGTSGANVLTF
DNA: TGTGCCAGCAGCTTGAGGGCAGGTACCTCTGGGGCCAACGTCCTGACTTTC

size: many
J: TRBJ2-3
D: .
V: TRBV7-9
CDR3: CASSLGYTDTQYF
DNA: TGTGCCAGCAGCTTAGGGTACACAGATACGCAGTATTTT